The sequence of this T cell receptor (beta chain) was determined in a study of neurological immune-mediated disorders (dated 2019 in TCRdb). Study-wide context: Peripheral blood TCR-beta repertoires from HTLV-I-associated myelopathy (HAM/TSP) patients, multiple sclerosis patients and healthy controls were compared by UMI-based sequencing. The 95 to 110 TCR-beta libraries covered PBMC samples along with longitudinal samples, technical triplicates, and paired sorted CD4+ and CD8+ T-cell subsets. The cohort comprised about 68 subjects: roughly 15 HAM/TSP patients, roughly 34 multiple sclerosis patients and 20 or so healthy controls. The paper as a whole reports these results and caveats: Across subjects, expanded clones never shared an identical CDR3 amino acid sequence, which suggests that the TCR-beta repertoires in every group were private. TCR clonal expansion was greatest in HAM/TSP patients and smallest in MS patients, who ranked below even healthy controls.

V drops 3 bases and J drops 6 bases, leaving 12 bases in between. CDR1 is given as SGDLS and CDR2 as YYNGEE, both from the germline V gene. The CDR3 spans 13 residues, from the cysteine through the phenylalanine. Here the CDR3 DNA is all that survives: 39 bases in frame from base 1. cDNA was synthesized by template-switch 5'RACE using a primer carrying a 10-nucleotide random unique molecular identifier by which each TCR transcript was tagged. Over 170 million TCR-beta sequences, covering 15-18 subjects, were produced in each sequencing run. The RNeasy kit was used to extract total RNA. Using the KAPA Real-time Library Amplification kit, TCR-beta VDJ regions were amplified with primers for the TCR constant region and the 5'RACE anchor. Sample indexes and Illumina adaptors were added in a first PCR, after which library yield was increased in a second PCR. After purification with Ampure beads, the TCR product of roughly 650 bp was size-selected on a 2% E-gel SizeSelection system. Before pooling, library quality was assessed on a Bioanalyzer, concentration was determined with Qubit, and library quantification was performed with the Kapa Library Quantification kit. An Illumina HiSeq 2500 was used to sequence the libraries paired-end at 2 x 150 bp. To increase sequence diversity, about 25-31% phiX was spiked into each library pool. The original methods were these. The UMI-based MiGEC pipeline processed quality-filtered reads and removed over 80% of raw TCR sequences during error correction. VDJ genes were aligned to IMGT germline references, and clonotypes were defined by unique CDR3 amino acid sequence plus V-J genes. Clonal expansion, Shannon diversity and CDR3 relatedness were evaluated with VDJtools (CalcPairwiseDistances, ClusterSamples), while phylogenetic trees were built in CLCbio workbench. Using coefficient-of-variation modelling across technical triplicates, the study counted a clone as expanded if it had at least 8 unique UMIs. TCRdb trimmed the raw reads at Q25, called clones with MiXCR and kept productive beta chains. When rows share a CDR3 protein, they turn into one entry using the most common DNA and genes. The V and J calls were not made by the authors but by TCRdb's processing. Here the sample has tens of thousands of distinct CDR3 sequences; less than 8.5% occur a single time. The top ten clonotypes cover 4.4% of the sample.

The healthy controls were volunteers from a blood bank in Maryland, USA. Libraries from unsorted PBMCs were made from 2 million PBMCs kept in RNAlater at -80 degrees C until RNA extraction. Peripheral blood underwent Ficoll-Hypaque density gradient centrifugation to isolate PBMCs, which were then cryopreserved in liquid nitrogen. This clonotype was picked up many times. The target of this receptor is not known. The record has no base qualities; no much larger clone is one base away. The V and J genes are TRBV9 and TRBJ1-2; the D gene remains uncertain. The clonotype was recovered from a middle-aged woman in good health. What was sequenced was PBMCs. The DNA sequence reads TGTGCCAGCAGCGGACTAGAAAGGCATGGCTACACCTTC. Its product reads: CASSGLERHGYTF.